The clone carrying this T cell receptor (beta chain) was seen only a few times. Its antigen is not identified. This entry is derived from a study of OX40 agonist ivuxolimab in advanced cancers. Study as a whole: Patients treated during dose escalation were battling hepatocellular carcinoma, melanoma, renal cell or head and neck cancer. Overall study results and limits: Compared with CD4+, CD8+ T cells on average had more expanded clones.

Researchers took blood at baseline, on cycle 4 day 1, and on cycle 7 day 1. The V end lost 5 bases, the J end lost 1 base, and 8 bases lay between the germline ends. CDR1 and CDR2 (germline): SGHAT, FQDESV (reference sequence). The CDR3 consists of 13 residues. Using immunoSEQ multiplex PCR, the repertoire was profiled, and TCRdb retains in-frame clones only, with some absent. Of about 55,000 clones listed, approximately 80% are singletons. J is TRBJ1-1 and V is TRBV11-1; D unresolved. This specimen was CD4+ or CD8+ T cells sorted from blood, taken in a trial of the OX40 agonist ivuxolimab. The clonotype comes from an adult with an advanced solid tumor such as melanoma, head and neck, liver or kidney cancer. CDR3 loop: CASSVVGNTEAFF. The CDR3, as DNA: TGTGCCAGCAGCGTCGTGGGGAACACTGAAGCTTTCTTT.